This is a list of T cell receptor beta chains from one sample in a study of blood T cell repertoires in COVID-19. Repertoires were generated with immunoSEQ multiplex PCR, while TCRdb's copy carries only in-frame clones and drops some. In the table there are hundreds of thousands of clones, about 86% of which are singletons. Sequencing used peripheral blood. These receptors were obtained from a man of 80 years or more with acute or convalescent COVID-19. CDR3s include the opening cysteine and the closing phenylalanine or tryptophan. Fields, in order: V gene, J gene, clone size, D gene, CDR3 DNA, CDR3 protein. The D gene is left open where the match is weak. Clone size is stated in some rows and not others, as once, few, many or a class when expanded.

V: TRBV6-6
J: TRBJ2-1
size: .
D: .
DNA: TGTGCCAGCAGTTACTCGACGGGGGGCGTGGGGAATGAGCAGTTCTTC
CDR3: CASSYSTGGVGNEQFF

V: TRBV3-1/TRBV3-2
J: TRBJ1-1
size: .
D: TRBD1
DNA: TGTGCCAGCAGCCGATCAGGACAGGGGGGAACTGAAGCTTTCTTT
CDR3: CASSRSGQGGTEAFF

V: TRBV27
J: TRBJ1-2
size: .
D: TRBD1
DNA: TGTGCCAGCAGTTTAAGTTTCAGGGGGTTTAACTATGGCTACACCTTC
CDR3: CASSLSFRGFNYGYTF

V: TRBV3-1/TRBV3-2
J: TRBJ2-5
size: once
D: TRBD2
DNA: TGTGCCAGCAGCGATCTAGCGGGGTTCCAAGAGACCCAGTACTTC
CDR3: CASSDLAGFQETQYF

V: TRBV11-2
J: TRBJ2-2
size: few
D: TRBD2
DNA: TGTGCCAGCAGCGCTGTAGCGGGAGCCACCGGGGAGCTGTTTTTT
CDR3: CASSAVAGATGELFF

V: TRBV19
J: TRBJ2-3
size: once
D: TRBD2
DNA: TGTGCCAGTAGTATGGTAACTAGCGGGAGGGTCACACGGAGGGATACGCAGTATTTT
CDR3: CASSMVTSGRVTRRDTQYF

V: TRBV19
J: TRBJ2-2
size: few
D: .
DNA: TGTGCCAGTAGCCAGGGGACGAACACCGGGGAGCTGTTTTTT
CDR3: CASSQGTNTGELFF

V: TRBV7-6
J: TRBJ2-7
size: once
D: TRBD1
DNA: TGTGCCAGCAGCTTTCGGACAGGGGTACCCTACGAGCAGTACTTC
CDR3: CASSFRTGVPYEQYF

V: TRBV10-3
J: TRBJ1-1
size: few
D: .
DNA: TGTGCCATCAGTGATTGGGGCGAGAACACTGAAGCTTTCTTT
CDR3: CAISDWGENTEAFF

V: TRBV14
J: TRBJ1-3
size: .
D: .
DNA: TGTGCCAGCGCCACAGGATATGGAAACACCATATATTTT
CDR3: CASATGYGNTIYF

V: TRBV25-1
J: TRBJ2-1
size: .
D: TRBD2
DNA: TGTGCCAGCAGTGACTCTAGCGGGGGCTCCTACAATGAGCAGTTCTTC
CDR3: CASSDSSGGSYNEQFF

V: TRBV5-1
J: TRBJ1-1
size: few
D: TRBD1
DNA: TGCGCCAGCAGTTCGACAGGGGGGAACACTGAAGCTTTCTTT
CDR3: CASSSTGGNTEAFF

V: TRBV11-1
J: TRBJ2-1
size: .
D: TRBD2
DNA: TGTGCCAGCAGTGCTAGCGGGAGGACTTACAATGAGCAGTTCTTC
CDR3: CASSASGRTYNEQFF

V: TRBV7-6
J: TRBJ1-3
size: .
D: .
DNA: TGTGCCAGCAGCTTAAGCGGGGTACGTGGAAACACCATATATTTT
CDR3: CASSLSGVRGNTIYF

V: TRBV6-1
J: TRBJ2-5
size: .
D: .
DNA: TGTGCCAGCAGTGGAGCGGTTCAGGGGACCCAGTACTTC
CDR3: CASSGAVQGTQYF

V: TRBV11-2
J: TRBJ1-6
size: .
D: .
DNA: TGTGCCAGCAGCTTAGGCGAATTCTCACCCCTCCACTTT
CDR3: CASSLGEFSPLHF

V: TRBV5-1
J: TRBJ2-3
size: .
D: .
DNA: TGCGCCAGCAGCTTGGTTTCTGCCGGGATAACAGATACGCAGTATTTT
CDR3: CASSLVSAGITDTQYF

V: TRBV4-1
J: TRBJ1-2
size: .
D: TRBD1
DNA: TGCGCCAGCAGCCAATCCGCGACAGGGGTTAATTATGGCTACACCTTC
CDR3: CASSQSATGVNYGYTF

V: TRBV2
J: TRBJ1-1
size: once
D: .
DNA: TGTGCCAGCACCGTTCGAGGCACTGAAGCTTTCTTT
CDR3: CASTVRGTEAFF

V: TRBV12-2
J: TRBJ1-1
size: .
D: .
DNA: TGTGCAAGTCGCTCGGGGGGACTCAGGGTCACTGAAGCTTTCTTT
CDR3: CASRSGGLRVTEAFF

V: TRBV28
J: TRBJ1-2
size: once
D: .
DNA: TGTGCCAGCAGTTCTCCAGGGCCCAGGGTTGGCTACACCTTC
CDR3: CASSSPGPRVGYTF

V: TRBV6-1
J: TRBJ2-2
size: .
D: TRBD2
DNA: TGTGCCAGCAGTGAAGTAGCGGGCCCAGGTCCCGAGCTGTTTTTT
CDR3: CASSEVAGPGPELFF

V: TRBV19
J: TRBJ2-7
size: .
D: TRBD2
DNA: TGTGCCAGTAGTATGGGACTACTGGCCTACGAGCAGTACTTC
CDR3: CASSMGLLAYEQYF

V: TRBV19
J: TRBJ2-1
size: .
D: TRBD1
DNA: TGTGCCAGTACTCCTGGACAGGGGGCACACAATGAGCAGTTCTTC
CDR3: CASTPGQGAHNEQFF

V: TRBV5-1
J: TRBJ1-1
size: .
D: .
DNA: TGCGCCAGCAGCTCCTGGACAGTGAACACTGAAGCTTTCTTT
CDR3: CASSSWTVNTEAFF

V: TRBV28
J: TRBJ1-1
size: .
D: .
DNA: TGTGCCAGCAGTTTAGCGGGGGTCTCGAAAACTGAAGCTTTCTTT
CDR3: CASSLAGVSKTEAFF

V: TRBV6-2/TRBV6-3
J: TRBJ1-1
size: few
D: TRBD1
DNA: TGTGCCAGCAGTGATCGACAGGGGGCGCAAACTGAAGCTTTCTTT
CDR3: CASSDRQGAQTEAFF

V: TRBV6-6
J: TRBJ1-5
size: .
D: TRBD1
DNA: TGTGCCAGCAGTTTACAGGGGGGACTTAGCAATCAGCCCCAGCATTTT
CDR3: CASSLQGGLSNQPQHF

V: TRBV7-3
J: TRBJ2-3
size: .
D: TRBD1
DNA: TGTGCCAGCAGCTTAGCCGGGACAGGGGGCCCAGATACGCAGTATTTT
CDR3: CASSLAGTGGPDTQYF

V: TRBV5-4
J: TRBJ1-4
size: .
D: .
DNA: TGTGCCAGCAGCGTCCAGGGGCCCGTAGCGGAAAAACTGTTTTTT
CDR3: CASSVQGPVAEKLFF

V: TRBV3-1/TRBV3-2
J: TRBJ1-5
size: .
D: .
DNA: TGTGCCAGCAGCCAGCGGGCGGGGCAGCCCCAGCATTTT
CDR3: CASSQRAGQPQHF

V: TRBV5-1
J: TRBJ2-3
size: .
D: .
DNA: TGCGCCAGCAGCTTGGAGGGTAGCGGCACAGATACGCAGTATTTT
CDR3: CASSLEGSGTDTQYF

V: TRBV28
J: TRBJ1-6
size: .
D: .
DNA: TGTGCCAGCAGTTTATTACAAAATTCACCCCTCCACTTT
CDR3: CASSLLQNSPLHF

V: TRBV7-9
J: TRBJ2-2
size: .
D: .
DNA: TGTGCCAGCAGCTTGTCCGTCGGGGAGCTGTTTTTT
CDR3: CASSLSVGELFF

V: TRBV6-5
J: TRBJ2-2
size: .
D: TRBD1
DNA: TGTGCCAGCCGACCACGACAGGGGAACACCGGGGAGCTGTTTTTT
CDR3: CASRPRQGNTGELFF

V: TRBV5-5
J: TRBJ1-2
size: .
D: .
DNA: TGTGCCAGCAGCTCAAACCAGATCTATGGCTACACCTTC
CDR3: CASSSNQIYGYTF

V: TRBV7-2
J: TRBJ1-6
size: .
D: .
DNA: TGTGCCAGCAGCCTAACCCAACGGGGGTCTAATTCACCCCTCCACTTT
CDR3: CASSLTQRGSNSPLHF

V: TRBV18
J: TRBJ2-5
size: once
D: .
DNA: TGTGCCAGCTCACCACCGGGAGAAGAGGAAGAGACCCAGTACTTC
CDR3: CASSPPGEEEETQYF

V: TRBV2
J: TRBJ1-1
size: few
D: TRBD1
DNA: TGTGCCAGCAGTGATGGACAGGGCCCTGAAGCTTTCTTT
CDR3: CASSDGQGPEAFF

V: TRBV7-2
J: TRBJ1-5
size: .
D: .
DNA: TGTGCCAGCAGCTACCTCGGCGGGAGCGATCAGCCCCAGCATTTT
CDR3: CASSYLGGSDQPQHF

V: TRBV11-2
J: TRBJ2-7
size: .
D: .
DNA: TGTGCCAGCAGCTTAGGTGAGGGTAGCGAGCAGTACTTC
CDR3: CASSLGEGSEQYF

V: TRBV4-2
J: TRBJ1-5
size: .
D: .
DNA: TGTGCCAGCAGCCAAGAAATAGGGCAGGGGAATCAGCCCCAGCATTTT
CDR3: CASSQEIGQGNQPQHF

V: TRBV7-9
J: TRBJ2-1
size: .
D: TRBD1
DNA: TGTGCCAGCAGTCAGACGCATACCGGGACAGCCCTCTACAATGAGCAGTTCTTC
CDR3: CASSQTHTGTALYNEQFF

V: TRBV5-1
J: TRBJ2-7
size: .
D: .
DNA: TGCGCCAGCAGCTTGGACAACTACGAGCAGTACTTC
CDR3: CASSLDNYEQYF

V: TRBV5-4
J: TRBJ2-5
size: .
D: TRBD2
DNA: TGTGCCAGCAGCTTGATGATAGCGGGAGCGGGACGAACCCAGTACTTC
CDR3: CASSLMIAGAGRTQYF

V: TRBV9
J: TRBJ2-7
size: .
D: TRBD2
DNA: TGTGCCAGCAGCCCCCTCCAGCGGGATCCTTCCTACGAGCAGTACTTC
CDR3: CASSPLQRDPSYEQYF

V: TRBV7-9
J: TRBJ2-3
size: once
D: .
DNA: TGTGCCAGCAGCTTAGGGACTTCCTCTAGCACAGATACGCAGTATTTT
CDR3: CASSLGTSSSTDTQYF

V: TRBV7-3
J: TRBJ1-1
size: .
D: .
DNA: TGTGCCAGCAGCACCACCTACGCGACTGAAGCTTTCTTT
CDR3: CASSTTYATEAFF

V: TRBV18
J: TRBJ2-7
size: .
D: TRBD1
DNA: TGTGCCAGCTCACCACCGGGACAGGGTTTCCGCGAGCAGTACTTC
CDR3: CASSPPGQGFREQYF

V: TRBV7-2
J: TRBJ2-2
size: .
D: .
DNA: TGTGCCAGCAGTTTACAGGCCGTAGACACCGGGGAGCTGTTTTTT
CDR3: CASSLQAVDTGELFF

V: TRBV4-1
J: TRBJ2-7
size: .
D: TRBD2
DNA: TGCGCCAGCAGCCCAGTTACCCCCGGGACTAGCGGGGGGGATGGGTACGAGCAGTACTTC
CDR3: CASSPVTPGTSGGDGYEQYF

V: TRBV5-6
J: TRBJ2-5
size: once
D: .
DNA: TGTGCCAGCAGCCATAGTAGCGGCGCGGGAGAGACCCAGTACTTC
CDR3: CASSHSSGAGETQYF

V: TRBV7-8
J: TRBJ2-7
size: .
D: .
DNA: TGTGCCAGCAGTGGCGGGATGAGCTCCTACGAGCAGTACTTC
CDR3: CASSGGMSSYEQYF

V: TRBV5-5
J: TRBJ2-5
size: .
D: TRBD2
DNA: TGTGCCAGCAGCTTGCAGGCGGGGGGCCAAGAGACCCAGTACTTC
CDR3: CASSLQAGGQETQYF

V: TRBV5-4
J: TRBJ2-3
size: .
D: TRBD2
DNA: TGTGCCAGCACCACTAGCGACTACTGGGGTACGCAGTATTTT
CDR3: CASTTSDYWGTQYF

V: TRBV9
J: TRBJ1-6
size: .
D: .
DNA: TGTGCCAGCACCCGCTCCGGGACTTTGAATTCACCCCTCCACTTT
CDR3: CASTRSGTLNSPLHF

V: TRBV4-3
J: TRBJ2-1
size: .
D: TRBD2
DNA: TGCGCCAGCAGCCAAGATCTTGAGCGGGAGGGCATCAATGAGCAGTTCTTC
CDR3: CASSQDLEREGINEQFF

V: TRBV2
J: TRBJ1-4
size: .
D: .
DNA: TGTGCCAGCAGAGATTTTAGGACAAACTCAGGTGGGAAACTGTTTTTT
CDR3: CASRDFRTNSGGKLFF